This TCR beta chain came from a study of shared clonotypes between healthy human individuals. This CDR3 is 13 amino acids long. The germline CDR1 and CDR2 sequences are MNHEY and SVGAGI. Trimming left V 2 bases short and J 1 base short, with 5 bases between. As defined, naive CD8 cells were CD45RO-negative and positively selected for CCR7, with terminally differentiated effector memory CD45RA+ cells excluded. The data were produced by immunoSEQ multiplex PCR, yet TCRdb's version contains in-frame clones alone and is incomplete. The sample includes around 650,000 clones, roughly 96% of them seen just once. Turning to this clone: The sample carries other DNA sequences with the same CDR3.

The rearrangement uses TRBV6-5 and TRBJ1-1; D not certain. The receptor was isolated from a woman in her 30s in good health. Sequencing was performed on naive CD8+ T cells sorted from blood. CDR3 DNA sequence: TGTGCCAGCAGTTACAGTACGAACACTGAAGCTTTCTTT. The encoded protein is CASSYSTNTEAFF.